This T cell receptor beta chain was profiled in a study of blood T cell repertoires in COVID-19. Trimming took off 4 bases at V and 2 bases at J, with 11 bases between the two ends. CDR1 MNHNY and CDR2 SVGAGI come from the germline V gene (reference sequence). This CDR3 spans 14 amino acids. Libraries were prepared by immunoSEQ multiplex PCR; TCRdb keeps only in-frame clonotypes and omits some of them. The repertoire holds 180,000 or so clones, with 84% as singletons. This sequence joins TRBV6-6 and TRBJ1-2; D call uncertain. This TCR was sampled from a human donor with acute or convalescent COVID-19. The donor label of this sample is uncertain. Sequenced: peripheral blood. The CDR3 sequence: CASSSGLKNYGYTF. The CDR3 coding sequence is TGTGCCAGCAGTTCCGGACTGAAAAACTATGGCTACACCTTC.